This T cell receptor (beta chain) came from a study of early T cells in non-severe SARS-CoV-2 infection. Unique molecular identifier tags were affixed to discrete cDNA molecules. MiXCR was run by TCRdb on the 5' RACE reads, yielding one entry per CDR3 protein. Of around 80,000 distinct CDR3 sequences in the sample, more than 9% were seen once. In this sample, this clonotype turned up a few times. Trimming shortened V by 2 bases and J by 2 bases, and 7 bases separated the two germline ends. Germline CDR1 and CDR2: LNHNV and YYDKDF (reference sequence). The CDR3 extends over 13 amino acids. This clonotype was sampled from an adult who was a healthcare worker with PCR-confirmed SARS-CoV-2 infection or an uninfected control (not recorded which). The genes are TRBV15 and TRBJ2-7, with D tentatively TRBD2 (5 bases). The sample consisted of whole blood, taken at baseline. Here the CDR3 reads CATSRPGTYEQYF. For the CDR3, the DNA is TGTGCCACCAGCAGACCCGGGACCTACGAGCAGTACTTC.